The present entry profiles one T cell receptor (beta chain) with its context. Its antigen remains unidentified. The sample comes from a study of cytomegalovirus exposure and HLA in healthy donors. General observations from the study: Across donors, presence/absence analyses took sequencing depth to be roughly uniform.

It was with 60 Vbeta and 13 Jbeta primers that the PCR ran. This table comes from immunoSEQ multiplex PCR, and its TCRdb copy is limited to in-frame clones, with some not included. This table holds 170,000 or so clones, roughly 79% found once. The germline V gene encodes CDR1 LNHDA and CDR2 SQIVND (reference sequence). The length of the CDR3 is 15 residues. Trimming removed 3 bases at V and 2 bases at J, with 11 bases between. This sequence joins TRBV19 and TRBJ1-5; D uncertain. The sequenced material came from PBMCs. The receptor was derived from a woman aged 45-65 years in good health and CMV-seropositive. In DNA, the CDR3 is TGTGCCAGTAGTATTAGAGGTTGGGGCAATCAGCCCCAGCATTTT. Its translation is CASSIRGWGNQPQHF. Full variable domain (missing parts from reference TRBV19 and TRBJ1-5): DGGITQSPKYLFRKEGQNVTLSCEQNLNHDAMYWYRQDPGQGLRLIYYSQIVNDFQKGDIAEGYSVSREKKESFPLTVTSAQKNPTAFYLCASSIRGWGNQPQHFGDGTRLSIL.